This TCR beta chain was retrieved from a study of neoadjuvant nivolumab and ipilimumab in lung cancer (dated by TCRdb to 2020 to 2021). General notes on the study: Intravenous nivolumab was dosed at 3 mg/kg on days 1, 15 and 29, and in the combination arm ipilimumab 1 mg/kg was added on day 1 only. The primary endpoint of the trial was the rate of major pathologic response (MPR) in the intention-to-treat population of each study arm. Of the 45 or so patients with operable NSCLC treated in the trial, approximately 23 were randomized to nivolumab monotherapy and 21 to nivolumab plus ipilimumab. TCR repertoires were compared between pretherapy (baseline) peripheral blood and tumors resected at surgery after neoadjuvant immune checkpoint blockade. Seven patients had matched pretherapy and resected tumor pairs analyzed, with four treated with nivolumab and three with nivolumab plus ipilimumab. The study at large found these results: From pretherapy to surgery, tumor T-cell richness and clonality increased in three of three dual-therapy tumors but in only two of four nivolumab-treated tumors. No significant correlation was found between TCR clonality and pathologic tumor regression, and only a single major-pathologic-response sample was available for the analysis of TCR clonality versus pathologic tumor regression. A positive correlation was observed between pretherapy blood TCR richness and richness in tumors resected after neoadjuvant therapy (Spearman R = 0.82). A small number of samples was subjected to TCR sequencing. TCR richness and clonality were greater in resected tumors than in tumor-adjacent uninvolved lung, and increases were seen in more dual-therapy-treated tumors.

Points on this clone: Its recognized antigen is unknown. Base-call qualities are not available, and no considerably larger clone is one nucleotide away.

The meaning of the sample's time point label: pretherapy, before neoadjuvant immune checkpoint inhibitors. The samples were taken from NEOSTAR, a phase 2 randomized trial in operable NSCLC that tested neoadjuvant nivolumab or nivolumab plus ipilimumab, followed by surgery. The CDR3, from cysteine to phenylalanine, totals 13 residues. Solely the CDR3 DNA is kept, with 39 bases framed from the first base. Trimming leaves V shorter by 6 bases and J shorter by 4 bases, with the junction holding 5 bases beyond the gene matches. According to the germline V gene, CDR1 reads WSHSY and CDR2 reads SAAADI. The library was made by the immunoSEQ multiplex PCR assay. Concerning the study's data processing: Richness and clonality were used to summarize the repertoires, and clones that significantly expanded or contracted between pre- and post-therapy samples were identified. TCRdb obtained this table from immuneACCESS and retained in-frame rearrangements with V and J assigned. These tables miss some clones; where compared with another copy, unresolved V genes account for less than half of the shortfall, and the remainder is unexplained. That table gives V, J and clone size, and the DNA gave D and trimming. The sample table shows more than 40,000 clones, and around 88% are seen once. Together, the top ten hold 3.7% of the sample.

The chain is made from TRBV10-2 and TRBJ1-2, with 7 central nucleotides matching TRBD1. The sequence derives from an adult with non-small cell lung cancer. Some clones in this sample may be carry-over from other donors' samples. The sequencing used blood, collected before neoadjuvant nivolumab, alone or with ipilimumab. Here the CDR3 is given as CASRQGLAYGYTF. The sequenced DNA is TGCGCCAGCAGACAGGGGCTGGCCTATGGCTACACCTTC.